One and the same sample provided the 21 T cell receptor beta chains below, sequenced in a study of control samples from healthy donors and cancer patients. This table comes from immunoSEQ multiplex PCR, and its TCRdb copy is limited to in-frame clones, with some not included. The sample yields about 110,000 clones, roughly nine tenths seen once. Sequencing used blood. The receptor source for this set is a human donor in good health. The donor label of this sample is uncertain.

The chain recombines TRBV7-9 with TRBJ1-3, with D uncertain. The germline V gene has CDR1 SEHNR and CDR2 FQNEAQ (reference sequence). Trimming left V 3 bases short and J 2 bases short, with 8 bases between. The CDR3 is made up of 14 amino acids. Here the CDR3 reads CASSFQRAGNTIYF. The CDR3 region has the DNA TGTGCCAGCAGCTTTCAAAGGGCTGGAAACACCATATATTTT.

The J gene is TRBJ1-2, the V gene TRBV3-1 (or the pseudogene TRBV3-2), with TRBD1 as a possible D gene (6 bases). The CDR3 runs 14 residues. CDR1 and CDR2 (germline): LGHDT, YNNKEL (reference sequence). Deletions cut 6 bases from V and 4 bases from J, with 15 bases between. The CDR3 loop is CASRPRGLSYGYTF. The CDR3 DNA reads as TGTGCCAGCAGGCCACGGGGGCTTAGCTATGGCTACACCTTC.

J is TRBJ1-1 and V is TRBV5-4, with TRBD1 matching over 8 bases. CDR1 is SGHNT and CDR2 is YYREEE in the germline V gene (reference sequence). This CDR3 comprises 12 residues. For the CDR3, the DNA is TGTGCGTCAGGGGGCTGGAACACTGAAGCTTTCTTT. This translates into CASGGWNTEAFF.

V is TRBV5-6 and J is TRBJ1-2, with 7 nucleotides matching TRBD1. Germline V gene lookup returns CDR1 SGHDT and CDR2 YYEEEE. The CDR3 is 15 residues long. The ends lost 3 bases at V and 6 bases at J; junction bases unmatched: 11. The CDR3 region is CASSWVTGDRDGYTF. The CDR3 nucleotides read TGTGCCAGCAGCTGGGTCACAGGGGATAGGGATGGCTACACCTTC.

The gene calls are TRBV23-1 and TRBJ2-3; TRBD1 might be the D (5 bases). TRBV23-1 is filed as an ORF, its function uncertain. V shed 7 bases and J shed 4 bases, with 18 bases lying between them. The CDR3 has 15 residues. The CDR3 region has the DNA TGCGCCAGCACCCCGGACACACTGCTCGCAGATACGCAGTATTTT. Its translation is CASTPDTLLADTQYF.

The rearrangement joins TRBV29-1 to TRBJ1-3; D gene uncertain. The CDR3 is 13 amino acids. Between the trimmed V and J ends, which lost 5 bases and 0 bases, there was a span of 8 bases. Germline V CDR1 and CDR2: SQVTM, ANQGSEA. The CDR3 loop is CSVNDPSGNTIYF. In DNA form, the CDR3 reads TGCAGCGTTAATGACCCCTCTGGAAACACCATATATTTT.

The chain has TRBV29-1 and TRBJ2-3, with D perhaps matching TRBD2 (6 bases). Trimming shortened V by 4 bases and J by 2 bases, and 13 bases separated the two germline ends. CDR1 is SQVTM and CDR2 is ANQGSEA in the germline V gene. CDR3 length equals 14 residues. CDR3 sequence reads: CSVAVSGYTDTQYF. CDR3 in DNA: TGCAGCGTTGCGGTTAGCGGCTACACAGATACGCAGTATTTT.

The chain combines TRBV4-2 with TRBJ1-4, with 9 bases that match TRBD1. With 2 bases clipped from V and 8 bases from J, the junction kept 12 bases outside the gene matches. This CDR3 has 17 amino acids. Germline CDR1 is LGHNA and CDR2 is YNFKEQ. DNA of the CDR3: TGTGCCAGCAGCCAATTTACCGGGACAGGGTTATGGGAAAAACTGTTTTTT. This gives the protein CASSQFTGTGLWEKLFF.

This chain connects TRBV11-1 to TRBJ1-1, with TRBD1 matching 9 bases. Germline values: CDR1 SGHAT, CDR2 FQDESV (reference sequence). V shed 2 bases, J shed 1 base, and the junction held 5 bases outside the gene matches. The CDR3 is made up of 16 amino acids. For the CDR3, the DNA is TGTGCCAGCAGCTTACGGGACAGGGACGGGAACACTGAAGCTTTCTTT. Protein product: CASSLRDRDGNTEAFF.

The chain is built from TRBV7-6 and TRBJ2-4; 9 bases are a match to TRBD2. This CDR3 is 22 amino acids long. The germline V gene encodes CDR1 SGHVS and CDR2 FNYEAQ. Trimming at V came to 5 bases and at J to 4 bases, leaving 27 bases not matched to a gene. This chain's CDR3 is CASSRYAGGPGLADKGKNIQYF. Here the CDR3 DNA reads TGTGCCAGCAGCCGATATGCTGGCGGTCCGGGACTAGCAGACAAAGGGAAAAACATTCAGTACTTC.

The J gene is TRBJ1-2, the V gene TRBV5-1, with TRBD1 identical over 7 bases. The V gene end was trimmed by 4 bases and the J gene end by 4 bases; junction bases not matched to a gene: 7. Germline values: CDR1 SGHRS, CDR2 YFSETQ. The CDR3 runs 14 residues. The CDR3 DNA is TGCGCCAGCAGCACCCGACAGGGCACCTATGGCTACACCTTC. It is translated as CASSTRQGTYGYTF.

The V and J genes are TRBV30 and TRBJ1-3; no clear D. The CDR3 consists of 15 residues. CDR1 and CDR2 (germline): GTSNPN, SVGIG (reference sequence). Trimming removed 5 bases from V and 0 bases from J, with 14 bases in between. In DNA, the CDR3 is TGTGCCTGGTCTATAGGGCAGAGCTCTGGAAACACCATATATTTT. Protein sequence: CAWSIGQSSGNTIYF. Full variable domain (remainder filled in from reference TRBV30 and TRBJ1-3): SQTIHQWPATLVQPVGSPLSLECTVEGTSNPNLYWYRQAAGRGLQLLFYSVGIGQISSEVPQNLSASRPQDRQFILSSKKLLLSDSGFYLCAWSIGQSSGNTIYFGEGSWLTVV.

The chain has TRBV19 and TRBJ1-1; tentative D call: TRBD1 (5 bases). V was cut by 2 bases and J by 5 bases, with 9 bases left in between. Per germline, CDR1 LNHDA and CDR2 SQIVND (reference sequence). This CDR3 region has 13 residues. In nucleotides, the CDR3 is TGTGCCAGTAGTATACAGGGATGGACTGAAGCTTTCTTT. Residues: CASSIQGWTEAFF.

V and J are TRBV27 and TRBJ2-1; D might be TRBD2 (6 bases). Germline V gene lookup returns CDR1 MNHEY and CDR2 SMNVEV (reference sequence). Deletions cut 10 bases from V and 9 bases from J, with 25 bases between. The CDR3 length is 15 residues. The CDR3 DNA is TGTGCCACCTCCCCCGGGACGGCGGGAAGTGCTGAGCAGTTCTTC. It is translated as CATSPGTAGSAEQFF.

The V call is TRBV30, the J call TRBJ1-2; D ambiguous. Germline V gene data show CDR1 as GTSNPN and CDR2 as SVGIG (reference sequence). CDR3 length equals 16 residues. Trimming cost V 4 bases and J 2 bases, with 20 bases left between them. CDR3 in DNA: TGTGCCTGGAAACGCTACACAAACAACCACAACTATGGCTACACCTTC. It yields the protein CAWKRYTNNHNYGYTF.

This chain uses TRBV29-1 with TRBJ2-1; tentatively, D is TRBD1 (5 bases). Trimming took off 4 bases at V and 0 bases at J, with 19 bases between the two ends. CDR3 length equals 17 residues. CDR1 SQVTM and CDR2 ANQGSEA come from the germline V gene. The CDR3 DNA reads as TGCAGCGTTGCCGGTAATAGGAAGGGGATCTCCTACAATGAGCAGTTCTTC. Translation: CSVAGNRKGISYNEQFF.

The rearrangement links TRBV10-3 to TRBJ1-1; D is perhaps TRBD1 (5 bases). The V and J ends lost 6 bases and 5 bases respectively, with 16 bases between them. The V gene's germline CDR1 is ENHRY and CDR2 SYGVKD. The CDR3 contains 14 residues. CDR3 nucleotides: TGTGCCATCAGGGGGACCCCAGAGGGGACTGAAGCTTTCTTT. Translated: CAIRGTPEGTEAFF.

The chain has TRBV7-8 and TRBJ2-7; D may be TRBD1 or TRBD2 (5 bases each). V was clipped by 1 base and J by 3 bases, with 10 bases between them. CDR1 is SGHVS and CDR2 is FQNEAQ in the germline V gene. CDR3 length equals 14 residues. The CDR3 loop is CASSLEGSVYEQYF. CDR3 nucleotides: TGTGCCAGCAGCTTAGAGGGGAGTGTCTACGAGCAGTACTTC.

This clone was counted a few times. Here the CDR3 reads CASSEERQPQHF. The CDR3 DNA is TGCGCCAGCAGTGAGGAACGGCAGCCCCAGCATTTT. The V gene is TRBV10-2, the J gene TRBJ1-5; D not certain. The CDR3 sequence is 12 residues long. The germline V gene encodes CDR1 WSHSY and CDR2 SAAADI. Trimming pared 2 bases from V and 7 bases from J, leaving 6 bases between.

This chain links TRBV30 with TRBJ1-3; 8 nucleotides match TRBD1. The CDR3 runs 14 residues. Germline trimming cut 2 bases from V and 0 bases from J; bases unmatched to any gene: 0. From germline, CDR1 is GTSNPN and CDR2 SVGIG (reference sequence). The CDR3 region is CAWSTGGSGNTIYF. The CDR3, as DNA: TGTGCCTGGAGTACAGGGGGCTCTGGAAACACCATATATTTT.

This sequence joins TRBV6-5 and TRBJ2-1, with a weak D call TRBD1 (5 bases). V lost 8 bases, J lost 5 bases, and 13 bases lay in between. The CDR3 consists of 13 residues. The germline CDR1 and CDR2 sequences are MNHEY and SVGAGI. This chain's CDR3 is CASRATGDNEQFF. In DNA, the CDR3 is TGTGCCAGCCGCGCCACAGGCGACAATGAGCAGTTCTTC.